This T cell receptor (beta chain) was recovered during a study of tumor-infiltrating lymphocytes in primary liver carcinoma. Trimming took 4 bases from V and 4 from J; bases not matched to a gene: 9. From germline, CDR1 is MGHRA and CDR2 YSYEKL. This CDR3 is built from 15 residues. The input was approximately 500 ng total RNA; TCR beta cDNA was made from it with a constant-region primer. Modified slightly, ARM-PCR produced TCR beta libraries over three nested multiplex PCR rounds. Running 10 cycles apiece, the first two PCR rounds relied on TRBV1-TRBV30 forward primers together with a C-beta reverse primer. TCRdb called the multiplex PCR reads again in MiXCR, with one record for every CDR3 protein. Among some 190,000 distinct CDR3 sequences listed, about 60% were seen once. A note on this clonotype: Its antigen is still unknown.

Germline DNA was also extracted, and blood RNA derived from unsorted whole blood. Infection with HBV was chronic in patients; they were treatment-naive. General study findings and limits: Comparison of CD4+ and CD8+ repertoires was precluded by bulk unsorted samples. Lesser overlap characterized tumor-adjacent and tumor-blood pairs relative to tumor region pairs.

Sequencing used peripheral blood. The rearrangement joins TRBV4-1 to TRBJ2-7; 8 nucleotides line up with TRBD2. This TCR was sampled from a man aged 40-50 years with primary liver carcinoma and hepatitis B virus infection. The DNA of the CDR3 is TGCGCCAGCAGCCTCGCGAGAGGACTAGCTTACGAGCAGTACTTC. Its translation is CASSLARGLAYEQYF.